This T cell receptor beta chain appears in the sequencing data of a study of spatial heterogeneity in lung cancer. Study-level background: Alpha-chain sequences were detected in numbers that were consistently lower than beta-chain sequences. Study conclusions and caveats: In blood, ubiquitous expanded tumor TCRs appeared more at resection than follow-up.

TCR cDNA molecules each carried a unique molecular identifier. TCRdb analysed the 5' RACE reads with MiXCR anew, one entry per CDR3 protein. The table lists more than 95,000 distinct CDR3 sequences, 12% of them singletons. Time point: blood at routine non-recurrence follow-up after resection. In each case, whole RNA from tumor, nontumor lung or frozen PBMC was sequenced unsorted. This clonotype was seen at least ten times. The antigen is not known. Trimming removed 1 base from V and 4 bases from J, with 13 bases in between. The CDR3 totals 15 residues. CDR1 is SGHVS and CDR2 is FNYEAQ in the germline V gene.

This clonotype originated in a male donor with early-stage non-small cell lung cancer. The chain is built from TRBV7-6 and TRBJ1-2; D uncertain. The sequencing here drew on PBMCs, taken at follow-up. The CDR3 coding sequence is TGTGCCAGCAGCTTAGAAACTGGGCGGATCTATGGCTACACCTTC. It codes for CASSLETGRIYGYTF. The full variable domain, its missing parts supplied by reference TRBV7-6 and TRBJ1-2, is GAGVSQSPRYKVTKRGQDVALRCDPISGHVSLYWYRQALGQGPEFLTYFNYEAQQDKSGLPNDRFSAERPEGSISTLTIQRTEQRDSAMYRCASSLETGRIYGYTFGSGTRLTVV.